Listed below are T cell receptor beta chains from one sample, sequenced in a study of T-cell memory formation after mild COVID-19. TCRdb re-called the 5' RACE reads with MiXCR, one entry per CDR3 protein. The table lists roughly 610,000 distinct CDR3 sequences, 17% of them singletons. Sequencing input: PBMCs or a T cell subset sorted from them (not recorded which). Every receptor here comes from an adult woman who had mild COVID-19 (a few samples of this study predate the infection). Cell type and time point are not known. The CDR3 runs from the conserved cysteine through the conserved F or W. D genes are given only for firm matches. Expanded clones are given a class, and other clones once, few, many or no size at all.

V	size	D	J	CDR3	DNA
TRBV7-9	-	-	TRBJ2-2	CASSPGTANTWELFF	TGTGCCAGCAGCCCCGGGACTGCGAACACCTGGGAGCTGTTTTTT
TRBV29-1	-	-	TRBJ2-7	CSAIQAVSSSYEQYF	TGCAGCGCCATCCAGGCGGTCTCGAGCTCCTACGAGCAGTACTTC
TRBV20-1	-	-	TRBJ1-1	CSSSVGRDTEAFF	TGCAGTTCCTCCGTCGGGAGGGACACTGAAGCTTTCTTT
TRBV5-1	few	TRBD1	TRBJ1-1	CASSYQSMGQRNTEAFF	TGCGCCAGCAGCTATCAAAGTATGGGACAGAGGAACACTGAAGCTTTCTTT
TRBV5-1	-	TRBD2	TRBJ2-3	CASSLLTSGAADTQYF	TGCGCCAGCAGCCTCCTAACTAGCGGGGCGGCAGATACGCAGTATTTT
TRBV29-1	few	-	TRBJ2-3	CSVEDSVPRADTQYF	TGCAGCGTTGAAGATTCGGTTCCTCGGGCAGATACGCAGTATTTT
TRBV29-1	few	-	TRBJ2-3	CSVGTVAGMGGTDTQYF	TGCAGCGTAGGGACAGTAGCGGGAATGGGGGGCACAGATACGCAGTATTTT
TRBV24-1	few	-	TRBJ2-1	CATSDIDRSSYNEQFF	TGTGCCACCAGTGACATTGACAGGAGCTCCTACAATGAGCAGTTCTTC
TRBV9	-	-	TRBJ2-7	CASASSSGYEQYF	TGTGCCAGCGCCAGTAGTTCGGGCTACGAGCAGTACTTC
TRBV5-1	-	TRBD1	TRBJ1-1	CASSLAGGSTEAFF	TGCGCCAGCAGCTTGGCAGGGGGGAGCACTGAAGCTTTCTTT
TRBV7-2	-	TRBD2	TRBJ2-7	CASSLEGPGGGSYEQYF	TGTGCCAGCAGCTTAGAAGGGCCAGGCGGGGGTTCCTACGAGCAGTACTTC
TRBV3-1	many	-	TRBJ2-7	CASSQGTASYEQYF	TGTGCCAGCAGCCAAGGGACAGCTTCCTACGAGCAGTACTTC
TRBV18	few	-	TRBJ2-4	CASSPGGLTNIQYF	TGTGCCAGCTCACCAGGAGGGTTAACAAACATTCAGTACTTC
TRBV6-5	-	-	TRBJ1-6	CASSLQYYNSPLHF	TGTGCCAGCAGCTTACAGTATTATAATTCACCCCTCCACTTT
TRBV7-2	few	-	TRBJ2-1	CASSLQGINEQFF	TGTGCCAGCAGCTTACAGGGAATCAATGAGCAGTTCTTC
TRBV9	-	-	TRBJ2-5	CASSVVGGALGETQYF	TGTGCCAGCAGCGTAGTGGGGGGCGCTTTAGGAGAGACCCAGTACTTC
TRBV7-9	few	-	TRBJ2-4	CASSFVGRGNIQYF	TGTGCCAGCAGCTTCGTAGGCAGGGGAAACATTCAGTACTTC
TRBV29-1	few	-	TRBJ2-1	CSVGRENYNEQFF	TGCAGCGTCGGAAGGGAAAATTACAATGAGCAGTTCTTC
TRBV20-1	few	-	TRBJ1-6	CSARAARVDNSPLHF	TGCAGTGCTAGAGCCGCTCGAGTAGATAATTCACCCCTCCACTTT
TRBV9	once	-	TRBJ2-5	CASKPNPLQTSYQETQYF	TGTGCCAGCAAACCCAACCCACTACAAACCTCGTACCAAGAGACCCAGTACTTC
TRBV30	many	-	TRBJ2-7	CAWSQTYEQYF	TGTGCCTGGAGTCAAACCTACGAGCAGTACTTC
TRBV6-5	few	-	TRBJ2-2	CASSMTPTSRVGGELFF	TGTGCCAGCAGTATGACCCCAACTAGTAGGGTTGGGGGGGAGCTGTTTTTT
TRBV20-1	-	TRBD2	TRBJ2-7	CSASLTSGRGGQYF	TGCAGTGCCTCCTTGACTAGCGGGAGGGGAGGGCAGTACTTC
TRBV5-4	-	TRBD2	TRBJ2-3	CASSFLTLTSGSGTDTQYF	TGTGCCAGCAGCTTCCTAACCCTGACTAGCGGGAGTGGGACAGATACGCAGTATTTT
TRBV12-3/TRBV12-4	many	-	TRBJ2-1	CASSVLTVNNEQFF	TGTGCCAGCAGCGTCCTTACCGTGAACAATGAGCAGTTCTTC
TRBV6-5	-	TRBD1	TRBJ2-7	CASSLDRGQFYEQYF	TGTGCCAGCAGCCTCGACAGGGGGCAATTCTACGAGCAGTACTTC
TRBV14	-	TRBD2	TRBJ2-3	CASSQDAGVSTDTQYF	TGTGCCAGCAGCCAAGATGCGGGGGTGAGCACAGATACGCAGTATTTT
TRBV29-1	-	-	TRBJ1-2	CSVVRGSGQGLGYTF	TGCAGCGTTGTTCGCGGTTCAGGGCAGGGGTTGGGCTACACCTTC
TRBV7-6	-	TRBD2	TRBJ2-3	CASSLIAGGPKDTQYF	TGTGCCAGCAGCTTAATAGCGGGGGGGCCAAAGGATACGCAGTATTTT
TRBV7-2	many	-	TRBJ2-2	CASSLVSGELFF	TGTGCCAGCAGTTTAGTCTCCGGGGAGCTGTTTTTT
TRBV15	few	TRBD1	TRBJ1-2	CATSREQGLNYGYTF	TGTGCCACCAGCAGAGAACAGGGGCTCAACTATGGCTACACCTTC
TRBV24-1	few	-	TRBJ2-5	CATSDGGTAQETQYF	TGTGCCACCAGTGATGGGGGGACAGCCCAAGAGACCCAGTACTTC
TRBV7-2	once	TRBD2	TRBJ2-1	CASSPLGGGVHSYNEQFF	TGTGCCAGCAGCCCCCTGGGCGGGGGGGTTCACTCCTACAATGAGCAGTTCTTC
TRBV5-5	-	TRBD1	TRBJ1-2	CASSLGQGKYGYTF	TGTGCCAGCAGCTTGGGACAGGGGAAATATGGCTACACCTTC
TRBV5-5	many	-	TRBJ2-7	CASSFAPHGYYEQYF	TGTGCCAGCAGCTTCGCCCCTCATGGCTACTACGAGCAGTACTTC
TRBV6-5	few	TRBD2	TRBJ2-7	CASSLQRDPREQYF	TGTGCCAGCAGCCTTCAGCGGGACCCTAGAGAGCAGTACTTC
TRBV7-3	-	TRBD1	TRBJ1-1	CASSLMRVQGVSTEAFF	TGTGCCAGCAGCTTAATGCGGGTTCAGGGGGTCAGCACTGAAGCTTTCTTT
TRBV3-1	-	TRBD1	TRBJ1-5	CASSQALGQDNQPQHF	TGTGCCAGCAGCCAAGCCTTAGGACAGGACAATCAGCCCCAGCATTTT
TRBV11-3	few	TRBD1	TRBJ2-5	CASSLVLLDRVAETQYF	TGTGCCAGCAGCTTAGTCCTCCTGGACAGGGTTGCAGAGACCCAGTACTTC
TRBV6-2/TRBV6-3	-	TRBD1	TRBJ2-1	CASSYPPGTGNNEQFF	TGTGCCAGCAGTTACCCTCCCGGGACAGGGAACAATGAGCAGTTCTTC